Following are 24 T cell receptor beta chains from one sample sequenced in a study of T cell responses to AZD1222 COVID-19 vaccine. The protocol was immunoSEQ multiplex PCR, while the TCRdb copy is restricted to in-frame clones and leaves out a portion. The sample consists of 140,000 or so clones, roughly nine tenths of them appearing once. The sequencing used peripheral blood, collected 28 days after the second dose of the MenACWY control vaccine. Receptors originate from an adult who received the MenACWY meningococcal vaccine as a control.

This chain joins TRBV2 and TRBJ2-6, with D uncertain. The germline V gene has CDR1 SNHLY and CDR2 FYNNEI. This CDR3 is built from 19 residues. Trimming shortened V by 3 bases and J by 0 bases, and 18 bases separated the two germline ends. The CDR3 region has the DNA TGTGCCAGCAGTGATGGTCCCGGACGGGTGACCTCTGGGGCCAACGTCCTGACTTTC. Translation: CASSDGPGRVTSGANVLTF.

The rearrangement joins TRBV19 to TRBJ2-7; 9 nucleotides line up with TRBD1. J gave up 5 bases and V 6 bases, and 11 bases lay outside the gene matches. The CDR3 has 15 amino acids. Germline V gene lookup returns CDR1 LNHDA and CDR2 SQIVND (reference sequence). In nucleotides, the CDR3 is TGTGCCAGTAGGAACCCGGGACAGGGTTTCGACGAGCAGTACTTC. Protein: CASRNPGQGFDEQYF.

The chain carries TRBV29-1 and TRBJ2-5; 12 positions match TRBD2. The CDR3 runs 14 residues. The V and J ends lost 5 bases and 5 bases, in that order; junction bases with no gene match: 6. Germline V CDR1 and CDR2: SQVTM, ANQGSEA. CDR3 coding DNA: TGCAGCGTTAGACTAGCGGGAGAGGGGGAGACCCAGTACTTC. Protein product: CSVRLAGEGETQYF. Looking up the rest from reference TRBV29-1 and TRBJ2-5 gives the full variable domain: SAVISQKPSRDICQRGTSLTIQCQVDSQVTMMFWYRQQPGQSLTLIATANQGSEATYESGFVIDKFPISRPNLTFSTLTVSNMSPEDSSIYLCSVRLAGEGETQYFGPGTRLLVL.

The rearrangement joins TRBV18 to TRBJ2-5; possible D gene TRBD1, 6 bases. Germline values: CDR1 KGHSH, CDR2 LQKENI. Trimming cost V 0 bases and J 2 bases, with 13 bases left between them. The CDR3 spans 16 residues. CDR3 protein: CASSPPSSTGQETQYF. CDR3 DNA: TGTGCCAGCTCACCACCATCGTCGACAGGACAAGAGACCCAGTACTTC.

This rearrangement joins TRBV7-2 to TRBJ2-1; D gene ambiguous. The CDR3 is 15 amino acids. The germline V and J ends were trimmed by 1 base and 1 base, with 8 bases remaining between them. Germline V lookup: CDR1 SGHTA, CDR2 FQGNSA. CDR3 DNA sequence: TGTGCCAGCAGCTTAGACCAGGTATCCTACAATGAGCAGTTCTTC. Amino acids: CASSLDQVSYNEQFF.

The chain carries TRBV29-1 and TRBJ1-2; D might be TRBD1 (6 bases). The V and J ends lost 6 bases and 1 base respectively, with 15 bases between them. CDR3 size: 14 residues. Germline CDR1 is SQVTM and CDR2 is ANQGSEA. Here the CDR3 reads CSVASRGNNYGYTF. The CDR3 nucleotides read TGCAGCGTGGCTAGTAGGGGGAATAACTATGGCTACACCTTC.

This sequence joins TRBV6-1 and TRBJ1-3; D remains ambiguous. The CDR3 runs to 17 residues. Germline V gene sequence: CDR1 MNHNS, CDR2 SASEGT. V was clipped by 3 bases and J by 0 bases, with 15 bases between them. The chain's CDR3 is CASSDGAGRSSGNTIYF. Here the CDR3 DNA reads TGTGCCAGCAGTGACGGTGCCGGAAGAAGCTCTGGAAACACCATATATTTT.

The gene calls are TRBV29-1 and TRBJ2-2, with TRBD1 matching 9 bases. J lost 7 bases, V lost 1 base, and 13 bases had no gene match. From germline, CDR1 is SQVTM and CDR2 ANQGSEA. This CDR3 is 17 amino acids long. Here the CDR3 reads CSVEVAPGTGRSGELFF. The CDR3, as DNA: TGCAGCGTTGAAGTAGCTCCCGGGACAGGGCGAAGCGGGGAGCTGTTTTTT.

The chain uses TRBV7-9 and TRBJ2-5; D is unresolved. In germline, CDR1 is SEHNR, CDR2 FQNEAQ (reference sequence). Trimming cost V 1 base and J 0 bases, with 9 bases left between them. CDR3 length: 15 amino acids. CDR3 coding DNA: TGTGCCAGCAGCTTAGGTATGGGTCACCAAGAGACCCAGTACTTC. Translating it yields CASSLGMGHQETQYF.

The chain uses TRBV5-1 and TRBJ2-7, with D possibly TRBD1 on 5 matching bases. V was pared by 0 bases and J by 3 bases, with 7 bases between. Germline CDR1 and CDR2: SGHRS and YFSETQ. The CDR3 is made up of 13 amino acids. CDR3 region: CASSLGQSYEQYF. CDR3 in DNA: TGCGCCAGCAGCTTGGGACAGAGCTACGAGCAGTACTTC.

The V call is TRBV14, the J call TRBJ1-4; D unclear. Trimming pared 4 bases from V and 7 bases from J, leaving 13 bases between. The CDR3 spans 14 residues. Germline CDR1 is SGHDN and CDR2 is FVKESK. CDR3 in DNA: TGTGCCAGCAGCCTAAGACGCGCCGGTGAAAAACTGTTTTTT. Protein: CASSLRRAGEKLFF.

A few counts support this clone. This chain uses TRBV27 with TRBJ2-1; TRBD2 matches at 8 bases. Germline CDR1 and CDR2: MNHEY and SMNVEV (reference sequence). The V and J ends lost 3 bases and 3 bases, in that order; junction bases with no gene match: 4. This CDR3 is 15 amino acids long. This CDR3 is CASSLGRGGYNEQFF. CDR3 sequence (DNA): TGTGCCAGCAGTTTGGGACGGGGGGGCTACAATGAGCAGTTCTTC.

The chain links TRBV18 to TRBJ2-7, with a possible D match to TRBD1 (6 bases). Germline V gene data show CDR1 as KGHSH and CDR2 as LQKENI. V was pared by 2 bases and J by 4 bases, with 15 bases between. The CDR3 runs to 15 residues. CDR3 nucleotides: TGTGCCAGCTCACCATTACCAGGGGAAGGATACGAGCAGTACTTC. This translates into CASSPLPGEGYEQYF.

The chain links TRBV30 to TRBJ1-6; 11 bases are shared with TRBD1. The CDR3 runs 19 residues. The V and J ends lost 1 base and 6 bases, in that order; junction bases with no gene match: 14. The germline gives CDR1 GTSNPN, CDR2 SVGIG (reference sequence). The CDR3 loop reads CAWSASRIPGQGGNSPLHF. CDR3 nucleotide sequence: TGTGCCTGGAGTGCCTCTCGAATTCCGGGACAGGGGGGTAATTCACCCCTCCACTTT.

For the CDR3, the DNA is TGTGCCATCTCCTTGCGGGACGACTACAATGAGCAGTTCTTC. As protein: CAISLRDDYNEQFF. The genes are TRBV10-3 and TRBJ2-1; maybe TRBD2 (6 bases). V lost 8 bases and J 3 bases, leaving 14 bases between the germline ends. Germline-derived CDR1 and CDR2 are ENHRY and SYGVKD. CDR3 length equals 14 residues.

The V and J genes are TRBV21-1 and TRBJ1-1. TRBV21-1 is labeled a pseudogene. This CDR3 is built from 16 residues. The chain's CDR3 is CASSKGRGSMNTEAFF. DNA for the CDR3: TGTGCCAGCAGCAAAGGGAGGGGGTCCATGAACACTGAAGCTTTCTTT.

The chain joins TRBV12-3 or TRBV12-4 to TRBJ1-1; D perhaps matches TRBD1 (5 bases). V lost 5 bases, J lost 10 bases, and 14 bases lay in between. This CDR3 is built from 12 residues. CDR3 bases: TGTGCCAGCAGTCGTCGGGGGTTGGGAGCTTTCTTT. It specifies CASSRRGLGAFF.

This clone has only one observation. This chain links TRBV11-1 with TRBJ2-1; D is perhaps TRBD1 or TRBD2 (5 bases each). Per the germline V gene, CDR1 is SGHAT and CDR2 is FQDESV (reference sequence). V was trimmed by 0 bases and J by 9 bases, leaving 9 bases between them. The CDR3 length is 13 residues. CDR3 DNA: TGTGCCAGCAGCTTAGCGAGGGGTTTTGAGCAGTTCTTC. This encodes CASSLARGFEQFF.

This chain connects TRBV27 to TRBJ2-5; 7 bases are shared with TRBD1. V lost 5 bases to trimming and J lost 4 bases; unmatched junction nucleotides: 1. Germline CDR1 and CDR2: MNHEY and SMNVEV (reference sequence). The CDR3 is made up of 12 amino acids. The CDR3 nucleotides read TGTGCCAGCAGTCACAGGGGAGAGACCCAGTACTTC. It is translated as CASSHRGETQYF.

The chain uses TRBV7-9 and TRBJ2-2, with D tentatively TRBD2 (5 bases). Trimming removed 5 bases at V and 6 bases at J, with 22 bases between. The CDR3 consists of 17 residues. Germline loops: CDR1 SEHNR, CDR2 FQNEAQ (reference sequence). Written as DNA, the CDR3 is TGTGCCAGCAGCCAAGGACTGGGTGGCCTTACCCCCGGGGAGCTGTTTTTT. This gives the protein CASSQGLGGLTPGELFF.

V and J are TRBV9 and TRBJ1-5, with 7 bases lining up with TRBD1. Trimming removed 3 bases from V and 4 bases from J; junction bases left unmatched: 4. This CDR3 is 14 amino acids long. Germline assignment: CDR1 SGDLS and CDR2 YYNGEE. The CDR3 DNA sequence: TGTGCCAGCAGCGCGGACAGGAATAATCAGCCCCAGCATTTT. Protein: CASSADRNNQPQHF.

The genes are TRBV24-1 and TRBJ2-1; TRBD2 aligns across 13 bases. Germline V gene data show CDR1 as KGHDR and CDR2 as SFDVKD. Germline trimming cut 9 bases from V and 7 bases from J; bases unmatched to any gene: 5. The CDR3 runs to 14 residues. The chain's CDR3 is CATQTSGGTNEQFF. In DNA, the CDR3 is TGTGCCACCCAGACTAGCGGGGGGACTAATGAGCAGTTCTTC.

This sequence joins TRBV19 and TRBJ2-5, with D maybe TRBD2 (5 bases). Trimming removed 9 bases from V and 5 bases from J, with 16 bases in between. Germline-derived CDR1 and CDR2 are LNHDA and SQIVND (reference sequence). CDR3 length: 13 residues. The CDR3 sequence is CASSEGVVETQYF. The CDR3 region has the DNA TGTGCCAGCAGTGAGGGAGTGGTGGAGACCCAGTACTTC. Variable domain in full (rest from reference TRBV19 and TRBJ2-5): DGGITQSPKYLFRKEGQNVTLSCEQNLNHDAMYWYRQDPGQGLRLIYYSQIVNDFQKGDIAEGYSVSREKKESFPLTVTSAQKNPTAFYLCASSEGVVETQYFGPGTRLLVL.

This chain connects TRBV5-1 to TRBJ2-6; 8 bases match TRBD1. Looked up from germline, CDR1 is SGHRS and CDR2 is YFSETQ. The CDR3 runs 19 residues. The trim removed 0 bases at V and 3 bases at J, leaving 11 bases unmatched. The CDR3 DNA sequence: TGCGCCAGCAGCTTGGTATCTGGCACAGGGGGTCGTGGGGCCAACGTCCTGACTTTC. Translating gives CASSLVSGTGGRGANVLTF.